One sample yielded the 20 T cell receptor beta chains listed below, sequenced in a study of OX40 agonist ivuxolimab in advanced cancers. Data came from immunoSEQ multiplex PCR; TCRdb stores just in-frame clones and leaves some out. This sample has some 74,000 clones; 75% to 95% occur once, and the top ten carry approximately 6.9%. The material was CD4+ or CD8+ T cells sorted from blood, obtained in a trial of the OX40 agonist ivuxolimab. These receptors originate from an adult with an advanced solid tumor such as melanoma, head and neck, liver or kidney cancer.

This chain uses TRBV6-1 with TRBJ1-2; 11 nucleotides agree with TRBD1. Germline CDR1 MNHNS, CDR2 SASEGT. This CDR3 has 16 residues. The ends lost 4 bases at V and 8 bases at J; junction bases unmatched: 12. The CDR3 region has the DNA TGTGCCAGCAGTGGGCAACTTCCGGGACAGGGGGACGGCTACACCTTC. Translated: CASSGQLPGQGDGYTF.

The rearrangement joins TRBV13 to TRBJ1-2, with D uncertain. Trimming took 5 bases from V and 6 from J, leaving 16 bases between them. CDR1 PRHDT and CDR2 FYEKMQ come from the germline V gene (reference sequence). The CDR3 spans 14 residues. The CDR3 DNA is TGTGCCAGCAGCCACTACACCATCCATCATGGCTACACCTTC. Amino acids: CASSHYTIHHGYTF.

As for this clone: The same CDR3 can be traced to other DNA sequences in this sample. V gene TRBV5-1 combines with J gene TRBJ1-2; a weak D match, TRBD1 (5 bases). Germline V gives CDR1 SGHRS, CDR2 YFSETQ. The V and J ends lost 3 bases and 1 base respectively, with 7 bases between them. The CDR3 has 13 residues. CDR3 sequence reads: CASSSDSNYGYTF. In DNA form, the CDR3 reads TGCGCCAGCAGCTCAGACAGTAACTATGGCTACACCTTC.

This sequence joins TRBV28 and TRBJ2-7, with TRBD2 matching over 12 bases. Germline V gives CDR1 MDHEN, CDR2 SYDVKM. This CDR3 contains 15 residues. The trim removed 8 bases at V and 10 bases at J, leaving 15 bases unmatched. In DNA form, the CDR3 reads TGTGCCAGCTTCGAGACTAGCGGGAGAACAGGATATCAGTACTTC. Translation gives CASFETSGRTGYQYF. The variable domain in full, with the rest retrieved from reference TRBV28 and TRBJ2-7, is DVKVTQSSRYLVKRTGEKVFLECVQDMDHENMFWYRQDPGLGLRLIYFSYDVKMKEKGDIPEGYSVSREKKERFSLILESASTNQTSMYLCASFETSGRTGYQYFGPGTRLTVT.

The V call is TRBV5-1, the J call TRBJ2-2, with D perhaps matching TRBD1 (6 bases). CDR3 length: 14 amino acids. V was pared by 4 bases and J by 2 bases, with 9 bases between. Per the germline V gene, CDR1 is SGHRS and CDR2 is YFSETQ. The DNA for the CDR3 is TGCGCCAGCAGCACCGGGACAAACACCGGGGAGCTGTTTTTT. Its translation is CASSTGTNTGELFF. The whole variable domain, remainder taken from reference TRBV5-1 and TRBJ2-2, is KAGVTQTPRYLIKTRGQQVTLSCSPISGHRSVSWYQQTPGQGLQFLFEYFSETQRNKGNFPGRFSGRQFSNSRSEMNVSTLELGDSALYLCASSTGTNTGELFFGEGSRLTVL.

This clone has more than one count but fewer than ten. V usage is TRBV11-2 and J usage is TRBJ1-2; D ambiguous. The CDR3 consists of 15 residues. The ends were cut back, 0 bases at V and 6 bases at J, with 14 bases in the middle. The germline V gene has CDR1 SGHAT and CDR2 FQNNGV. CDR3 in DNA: TGTGCCAGCAGCTTAGATGCGACCGTTCCCCATGGCTACACCTTC. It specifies CASSLDATVPHGYTF.

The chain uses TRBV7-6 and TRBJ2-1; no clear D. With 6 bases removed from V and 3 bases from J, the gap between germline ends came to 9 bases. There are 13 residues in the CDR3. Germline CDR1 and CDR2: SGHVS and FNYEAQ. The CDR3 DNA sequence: TGTGCCAGCAGTTCGGACGACTACAATGAGCAGTTCTTC. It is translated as CASSSDDYNEQFF.

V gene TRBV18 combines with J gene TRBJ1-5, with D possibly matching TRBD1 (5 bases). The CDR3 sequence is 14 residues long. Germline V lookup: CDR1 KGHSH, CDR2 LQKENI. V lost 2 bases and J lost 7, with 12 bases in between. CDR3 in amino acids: CASSPSSRDQPQHF. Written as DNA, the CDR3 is TGTGCCAGCTCACCATCATCCAGGGACCAGCCCCAGCATTTT.

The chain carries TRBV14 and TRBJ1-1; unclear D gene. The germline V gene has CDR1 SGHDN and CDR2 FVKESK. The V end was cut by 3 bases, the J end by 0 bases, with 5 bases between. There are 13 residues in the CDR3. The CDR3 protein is CASSQNLNTEAFF. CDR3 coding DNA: TGTGCCAGCAGCCAGAACCTGAACACTGAAGCTTTCTTT.

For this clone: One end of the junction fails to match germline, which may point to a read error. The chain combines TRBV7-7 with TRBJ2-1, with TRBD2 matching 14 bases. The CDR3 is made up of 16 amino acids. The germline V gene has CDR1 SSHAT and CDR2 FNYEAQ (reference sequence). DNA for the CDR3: TGTGCTAGCAGCCGCGGGACTAGCGGGAGCGTCAATGAGCAGTTCTTC. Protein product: CASSRGTSGSVNEQFF.

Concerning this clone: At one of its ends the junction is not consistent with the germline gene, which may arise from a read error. The CDR3: CASSPGVLNTGELFF. For the CDR3, the DNA is TGTGCTAGCAGCCCAGGGGTCCTGAACACCGGGGAGCTGTTTTTT. The chain links TRBV7-7 to TRBJ2-2; TRBD1 might be the D (6 bases). This CDR3 is built from 15 residues. Germline loops: CDR1 SSHAT, CDR2 FNYEAQ (reference sequence). Using reference TRBV7-7 and TRBJ2-2 for the parts outside the CDR3, the full variable domain is GAGVSQSPRYKVTKRGQDVTLRCDPISSHATLYWYQQALGQGPEFLTYFNYEAQPDKSGLPSDRFSAERPEGSISTLTIQRTEQRDSAMYRCASSPGVLNTGELFFGEGSRLTVL.

The CDR3 region is CASSLGSTDYGYTF. The CDR3, as DNA: TGTGCCAGCAGCTTAGGCTCGACAGACTATGGCTACACCTTC. The chain employs TRBV7-2 and TRBJ1-2, with a weak D call TRBD1 (5 bases). V gave up 1 base and J gave up 3 bases, with 9 bases separating them. This CDR3 is 14 amino acids long. Germline values: CDR1 SGHTA, CDR2 FQGNSA.

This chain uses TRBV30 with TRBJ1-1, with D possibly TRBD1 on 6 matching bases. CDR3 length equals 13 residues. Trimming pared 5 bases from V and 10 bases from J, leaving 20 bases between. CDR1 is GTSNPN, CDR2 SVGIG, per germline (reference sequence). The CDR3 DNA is TGTGCCTGGGGGCCCTGGGGGGGGCTTGGAGCTTTCTTT. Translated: CAWGPWGGLGAFF.

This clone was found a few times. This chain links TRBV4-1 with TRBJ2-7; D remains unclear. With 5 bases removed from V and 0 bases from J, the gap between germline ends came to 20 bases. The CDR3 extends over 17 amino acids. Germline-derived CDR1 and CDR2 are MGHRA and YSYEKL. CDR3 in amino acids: CASSSPPRNPDSYEQYF. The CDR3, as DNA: TGCGCCAGCAGCTCCCCCCCTCGAAACCCGGACTCCTACGAGCAGTACTTC.

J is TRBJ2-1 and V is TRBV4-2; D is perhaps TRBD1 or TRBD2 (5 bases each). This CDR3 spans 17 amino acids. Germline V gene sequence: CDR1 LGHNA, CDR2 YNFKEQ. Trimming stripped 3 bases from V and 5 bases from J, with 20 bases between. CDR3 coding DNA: TGTGCCAGCAGCCACAACCGTGGGGGACGAGGGGACAATGAGCAGTTCTTC. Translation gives CASSHNRGGRGDNEQFF.

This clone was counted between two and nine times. CDR3 bases: TGTGCCAGCAGAAACGACCCTACGGATACGCAGTATTTT. It specifies CASRNDPTDTQYF. The chain couples TRBV6-1 to TRBJ2-3; D unclear. V lost 6 bases and J 6 bases, leaving 13 bases between the germline ends. The CDR3 is made up of 13 amino acids. The germline V gene encodes CDR1 MNHNS and CDR2 SASEGT.

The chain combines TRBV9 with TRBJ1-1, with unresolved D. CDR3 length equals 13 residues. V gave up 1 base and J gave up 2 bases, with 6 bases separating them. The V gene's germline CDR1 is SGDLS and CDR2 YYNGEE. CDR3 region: CASSVSLNTEAFF. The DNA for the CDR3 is TGTGCCAGCAGCGTAAGTCTCAACACTGAAGCTTTCTTT.

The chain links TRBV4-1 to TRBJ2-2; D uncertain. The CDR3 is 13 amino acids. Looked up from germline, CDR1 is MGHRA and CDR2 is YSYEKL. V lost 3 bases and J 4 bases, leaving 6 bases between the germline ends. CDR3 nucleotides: TGCGCCAGCAGCCATGCGGCCACCGGGGAGCTGTTTTTT. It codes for CASSHAATGELFF.

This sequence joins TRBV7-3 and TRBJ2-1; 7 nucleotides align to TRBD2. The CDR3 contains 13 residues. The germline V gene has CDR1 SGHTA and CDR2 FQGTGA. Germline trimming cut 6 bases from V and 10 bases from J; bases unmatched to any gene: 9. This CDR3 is CASRRDYLSEQFF. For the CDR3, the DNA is TGTGCCAGCAGACGGGACTACCTCTCGGAGCAGTTCTTC.

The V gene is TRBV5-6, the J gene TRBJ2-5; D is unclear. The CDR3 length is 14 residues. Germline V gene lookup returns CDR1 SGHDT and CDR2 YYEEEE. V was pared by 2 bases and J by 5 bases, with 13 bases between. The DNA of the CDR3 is TGTGCCAGCAGCTTAACACGGTCCCAGGAGACCCAGTACTTC. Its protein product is CASSLTRSQETQYF.